The rows below give T cell receptor beta chains drawn from one sample of a study of T cells after somatic rescue of genetic block. The table came from immunoSEQ multiplex PCR; TCRdb's copy has only in-frame clones and leaves some out. The table lists over 10,000 clones, around 72% of them singletons. Sequencing input: peripheral blood mononuclear cells (PBMCs). All receptors come from a boy under 18. Each CDR3 is given with its conserved first and last residue.

j_call	v_call	cdr3_aa
TRBJ2-7	TRBV18	CASSETGPFRNEQYF
TRBJ2-3	TRBV7-5	CASSLQGAQYF
TRBJ1-5	TRBV6-5	CASRLDRSKNQPQHF
TRBJ2-5	TRBV10-3	CAISEGAGLQETQYF
TRBJ2-7	TRBV2	CASSFRSTSYEQYF
TRBJ2-7	TRBV10-3	CAIRGAGSNEQYF
TRBJ1-1	TRBV27	CASSLSRNTEAFF
TRBJ2-3	TRBV4-1	CASSQERSGVADTQYF
TRBJ2-7	TRBV6-5	CASWTGAKGEQYF
TRBJ1-1	TRBV18	CASSPGGPGNTEAFF
TRBJ1-5	TRBV28	CASGRYSDQPQHF
TRBJ2-3	TRBV5-3	CARKPYRHTDTQYF
TRBJ2-7	TRBV28	CASSPLGPAYEQYF
TRBJ2-3	TRBV6-5	CASRRDSTDTQYF
TRBJ2-7	TRBV6-5	CASSTRQGPHEQYF
TRBJ2-3	TRBV18	CASSPLLTSLADTQYF
TRBJ1-1	TRBV5-5	CASSFYSLPSRTEAFF
TRBJ2-1	TRBV4-2	CASSQDLHGRINEQFF
NA	TRBV30	CAWTGAYEQYF
TRBJ1-4	TRBV7-9	CASSLEAEKLFF
TRBJ2-3	TRBV29-1	CSVDSRTDTQYF
TRBJ2-1	TRBV6-9	CASSPGLAGRGNEQFF
TRBJ1-3	TRBV5-1	CASSPSPIWTGERGNTIYF
TRBJ1-3	TRBV9	CASSARGVNSGNTIYF
TRBJ2-1	TRBV19	CASSLPNPLAGVSEQFF
TRBJ1-6	TRBV19	CASSIERINSPLHF
TRBJ1-1	TRBV28	CASTPFEAFF
TRBJ2-1	TRBV27	CASSFSSGRIIYSYNEQFF
TRBJ2-5	TRBV2	CASSEVAETQYF
TRBJ2-3	TRBV15	CATSRSPGPDTQYF
TRBJ2-7	TRBV10-3	CAIRRDLAGGPVQSIYEQYF
TRBJ1-2	TRBV25-1	CASSTPSRGRGYTF
TRBJ1-4	TRBV27	CASSRGTAVEKLFF
TRBJ2-3	TRBV13	CASSSPGSGRNTQYF
TRBJ2-1	TRBV18	CASSPRLVQGTLEQFF
TRBJ2-7	TRBV11-2	CASSSSYEQYF
TRBJ1-1	TRBV29-1	CSVRDGLSEAFF
TRBJ1-2	TRBV18	CASSLVGGQGAFGYTF
TRBJ2-7	TRBV11-2	CASSLASKGEQYF
TRBJ1-4	TRBV19	CASTLQGGNEKLFF
TRBJ2-2	TRBV5-6	CASSFDRNTGELFF
TRBJ1-5	TRBV19	CASRGQGRGQPQHF
TRBJ2-3	TRBV18	CASSPPYRLAGTDTQYF
TRBJ1-5	TRBV27	CASSLRARGPPYSNQPQHF